This passage covers 8 T cell receptor beta chains from one sample sequenced in a study of T cells after yellow fever vaccination. TCRdb re-called the 5' RACE reads through MiXCR, storing one row per CDR3 protein. The sample contains roughly 300,000 distinct CDR3 sequences, 6.8% of which appear only once. The sample here was PBMCs, taken around 45 days after the first yellow fever vaccination. The receptors here all came from a man between 18 and 35 years old who received the YFV17D yellow fever vaccine.

The chain couples TRBV10-3 to TRBJ2-2; weak D call: TRBD1 (5 bases). The CDR3 sequence is 15 residues long. Germline V gene data show CDR1 as ENHRY and CDR2 as SYGVKD. Between the trimmed V and J ends, which lost 10 bases and 1 base, there was a span of 16 bases. The CDR3 region is CATADWQGNTGELFF. The CDR3 nucleotides read TGTGCCACGGCGGATTGGCAGGGGAACACCGGGGAGCTGTTTTTT.

The V and J genes are TRBV25-1 and TRBJ2-7; 8 positions match TRBD2. CDR1 and CDR2 (germline): MGHDK, SYGVNS. The ends lost 4 bases at V and 3 bases at J; junction bases unmatched: 8. This CDR3 is 15 amino acids long. CDR3 sequence: CASSGLGGGFYEQYF. CDR3 DNA: TGTGCCAGCAGTGGCCTCGGGGGGGGGTTCTACGAGCAGTACTTC.

J is TRBJ1-4 and V is TRBV12-3 or TRBV12-4; TRBD1 aligns across 7 bases. The CDR3 consists of 13 residues. The V and J ends lost 3 bases and 8 bases, in that order; junction bases with no gene match: 3. This CDR3 reads CASSFRTGEKLFF. The CDR3 DNA reads as TGTGCCAGCAGTTTTAGGACAGGCGAAAAACTGTTTTTT.

This clonotype was detected ten times or more. The chain combines TRBV7-2 with TRBJ2-1; no reliable D call. Germline assignment: CDR1 SGHTA and CDR2 FQGNSA. V lost 8 bases to trimming and J lost 10 bases, with 12 bases between them. This CDR3 is 11 amino acids long. This CDR3 is CASQYRAEQFF. For the CDR3, the DNA is TGTGCCAGCCAGTACCGGGCGGAGCAGTTCTTC.

This rearrangement joins TRBV11-2 to TRBJ2-7; the D is unclear. V was clipped by 5 bases and J by 1 base, with 12 bases between them. Germline-derived CDR1 and CDR2 are SGHAT and FQNNGV. The CDR3 loop spans 14 amino acids. CDR3 sequence: CASSLLEASYEQYF. In DNA form, the CDR3 reads TGTGCCAGCAGCCTGCTGGAAGCTTCCTACGAGCAGTACTTC.

This clonotype was counted at least ten times. The J gene is TRBJ2-5, the V gene TRBV5-1, with no clear D. CDR1 SGHRS and CDR2 YFSETQ come from the germline V gene. Trimming took 1 base from V and 4 from J, leaving 8 bases between them. There are 13 residues in the CDR3. The CDR3: CASSLYGSETQYF. Written as DNA, the CDR3 is TGCGCCAGCAGCTTGTATGGGTCAGAGACCCAGTACTTC.

This clonotype has ten or more counts. The V call is TRBV20-1, the J call TRBJ2-2; D not resolved. V lost 0 bases and J lost 0, with 14 bases in between. The germline gives CDR1 DFQATT, CDR2 SNEGSKA (reference sequence). The CDR3 totals 17 residues. The CDR3 is CSARDQDDFANTGELFF. For the CDR3, the DNA is TGCAGTGCTAGAGACCAGGACGACTTCGCGAACACCGGGGAGCTGTTTTTT.

This clonotype was detected ten times or more. This rearrangement joins TRBV7-2 to TRBJ2-2; D unresolved. The germline CDR1 and CDR2 sequences are SGHTA and FQGNSA. Trimming stripped 5 bases from V and 6 bases from J, with 10 bases between. This CDR3 spans 13 amino acids. The CDR3 DNA reads as TGTGCCAGCAGCCTATTTACCGCCGGGGAGCTGTTTTTT. Protein sequence: CASSLFTAGELFF. The full variable domain, rest sourced from reference TRBV7-2 and TRBJ2-2, is GAGVSQSPSNKVTEKGKDVELRCDPISGHTALYWYRQSLGQGLEFLIYFQGNSAPDKSGLPSDRFSAERTGGSVSTLTIQRTQQEDSAVYLCASSLFTAGELFFGEGSRLTVL.